The rows below give T cell receptor beta chains drawn from one sample of a study of spatial heterogeneity in lung cancer. TCRdb reprocessed the 5' RACE reads via MiXCR and lists one record per CDR3 protein. Among about 10,000 distinct CDR3 sequences, 23% were seen once, and the ten largest hold roughly 4.3%. This specimen consisted of PBMCs, obtained at follow-up. Receptors were obtained from a female donor with early-stage non-small cell lung cancer. The CDR3 runs from the conserved cysteine through the conserved F or W. The D gene is left open where the match is weak. Some rows have no size entry. The others give once, few or many, or a class for an expanded clone.

CDR3 length	V gene	clone size	D gene	J gene	CDR3 DNA	CDR3 protein
14	TRBV11-2	-	TRBD2	TRBJ2-7	TGTGCCAGCAGCCCCCAGCGGGACTCCTACGAGCAGTACTTC	CASSPQRDSYEQYF
14	TRBV4-1	medium-sized	-	TRBJ2-5	TGCGCCAGCAGCCAAGGGCGCTACCAAGAGACCCAGTACTTC	CASSQGRYQETQYF
13	TRBV5-4	-	-	TRBJ2-3	TGTGCCAGCAGCTATAGCGGCACAGATACGCAGTATTTT	CASSYSGTDTQYF
15	TRBV25-1	few	TRBD2	TRBJ2-1	TGTGCCAGCAGTGCAGCGGGAGGGCCAGGAAATGAGCAGTTCTTC	CASSAAGGPGNEQFF
15	TRBV20-1	few	TRBD2	TRBJ2-1	TGCAGTGCTAGGGGAGCGGGAGCGGTTTACAATGAGCAGTTCTTC	CSARGAGAVYNEQFF
23	TRBV20-1	few	-	TRBJ2-1	TGCAGTGCCCCTCCGAGGGGTTTGGGGGAGGATCCTTCCCCGGGGAGTGTGGTCAATGAGCAGTTCTTC	CSAPPRGLGEDPSPGSVVNEQFF
17	TRBV5-5	few	TRBD2	TRBJ2-5	TGTGCCAGCAGCCTTGGGGCAGCGGGAGGGGGACAAGAGACCCAGTACTTC	CASSLGAAGGGQETQYF
14	TRBV5-1	once	TRBD2	TRBJ2-1	TGCGCCAGCAGCTTGGAAGGACTAGCCTATGAGCAGTTCTTC	CASSLEGLAYEQFF
13	TRBV10-2	-	-	TRBJ2-7	TGCGCCAGCAGTGAGACGACAGCATACGAGCAGTACTTC	CASSETTAYEQYF
14	TRBV7-9	few	TRBD2	TRBJ2-4	TGTGCCAGCAGGTCTAGCGGGGCCGGAAACATTCAGTACTTC	CASRSSGAGNIQYF
12	TRBV6-1	few	-	TRBJ2-6	TGTGCCAGCAATACAGGGGCCAACGTCCTGACTTTC	CASNTGANVLTF
13	TRBV12-3/TRBV12-4	-	-	TRBJ1-2	TGTGCCGGGAAGAGCCGGGGGGAGAATGGCTACACCTTC	CAGKSRGENGYTF
15	TRBV7-2	-	TRBD2	TRBJ2-1	TGTGCCAGCAGCCAGCTAGCGGCGGCGGGGAATGAGCAGTTCTTC	CASSQLAAAGNEQFF
12	TRBV12-3/TRBV12-4	-	-	TRBJ2-1	TGTGCCAGCAGTTTACTTGGAAATGAGCAGTTCTTC	CASSLLGNEQFF
14	TRBV5-6	-	-	TRBJ1-6	TGTGCCAGCAGCCCAGGGACCGTCAATTCACCCCTCCACTTT	CASSPGTVNSPLHF
13	TRBV7-2	-	-	TRBJ2-1	TGTGCCAGCCCGGGGAGCTCCTACAATGAGCAGTTCTTC	CASPGSSYNEQFF
14	TRBV28	-	-	TRBJ1-5	TGTGCCAGCAGCACACAGGGAAGCCATCAGCCCCAGCATTTT	CASSTQGSHQPQHF
19	TRBV11-1	-	TRBD2	TRBJ2-6	TGTGCCAGCAGCCGGCTAGCGGGAGATTCTCTCTCTGGGGCCAACGTCCTGACTTTC	CASSRLAGDSLSGANVLTF
14	TRBV2	few	-	TRBJ1-5	TGTGCCAGCAGCGAGGAAGGCTCAATCAGGCCCCAGCATTTT	CASSEEGSIRPQHF
15	TRBV11-2	few	TRBD2	TRBJ2-1	TGTGCCAGCAGCCCGACTAGCGGGGGCCACAATGAGCAGTTCTTC	CASSPTSGGHNEQFF
13	TRBV28	few	-	TRBJ2-2	TGTGCCAGCAGTTTATATCAGCCCGGGGAGCTGTTTTTT	CASSLYQPGELFF
16	TRBV5-1	-	-	TRBJ2-5	TGCGCCAGCAGATCTGGCGCCGGATTTGGCCAAGAGACCCAGTACTTC	CASRSGAGFGQETQYF
16	TRBV11-2	-	-	TRBJ2-2	TGTGCCAGCAGGACCGGGGCCAGTCGGGACACCGGGGAGCTGTTTTTT	CASRTGASRDTGELFF
17	TRBV11-1	-	-	TRBJ2-7	TGTGCCAGCAGCCTCATACCGGCTTCGGGATTTTTCTACGAGCAGTACTTC	CASSLIPASGFFYEQYF
16	TRBV11-2	few	TRBD2	TRBJ2-2	TGTGCCACCCCAGTTACGGGAGGGAGGAGCACCGGGGAGCTGTTTTTT	CATPVTGGRSTGELFF
14	TRBV7-8	few	-	TRBJ2-2	TGTGCCAGCAGCCTAGATGAAATCACCGGGGAGCTGTTTTTT	CASSLDEITGELFF
13	TRBV28	large	TRBD1	TRBJ1-6	TGTGCCGGTCGACAGGGAAATTCTTCACCCCTCCACTTT	CAGRQGNSSPLHF
14	TRBV7-9	medium-sized	-	TRBJ2-3	TGTGCCAGCGAGGAGGGGGCAGCTGGAGATACGCAGTATTTT	CASEEGAAGDTQYF
16	TRBV5-1	-	-	TRBJ2-6	TGCGCCAGCAGCTTGGCCGGTAGCCTGGGGGCCAACGTCCTGACTTTC	CASSLAGSLGANVLTF
13	TRBV29-1	-	-	TRBJ1-5	TGCAGCGTTAGAACAGGTAGCAATCAGCCCCAGCATTTT	CSVRTGSNQPQHF
16	TRBV5-4	medium-sized	-	TRBJ2-2	TGTGCCAGCAGCTTGGAGGGACGGAGCTACACCGGGGAGCTGTTTTTT	CASSLEGRSYTGELFF
14	TRBV20-1	medium-sized	-	TRBJ2-2	TGCAGTGCGTCCGGGACGCGGAACACCGGGGAGCTGTTTTTT	CSASGTRNTGELFF
15	TRBV7-9	-	-	TRBJ2-2	TGTGCCAGCAGCTTACGTGGGACAATGACCGGGGAGCTGTTTTTT	CASSLRGTMTGELFF
15	TRBV27	medium-sized	-	TRBJ1-1	TGTGCCAGCAGAAAAGTGGGGGGTGCGAACACTGAAGCTTTCTTT	CASRKVGGANTEAFF
16	TRBV6-6	-	TRBD1	TRBJ2-3	TGTGCCAGCAGCCTCCCCCGGGACAGGGACACAGATACGCAGTATTTT	CASSLPRDRDTDTQYF
13	TRBV14	few	TRBD1	TRBJ2-1	TGTGCCAGCAGCCAACTACCGGACAGGAAGCAGTTCTTC	CASSQLPDRKQFF
17	TRBV10-3	medium-sized	TRBD2	TRBJ2-5	TGTGCCATCAGCGTCGGGACTAGCGGGGACCTCCCGGAGACCCAGTACTTC	CAISVGTSGDLPETQYF
15	TRBV4-2	-	-	TRBJ1-3	TGTGCCAGCAGCCAAGGACACAGCTCTGGAAACACCATATATTTT	CASSQGHSSGNTIYF
14	TRBV3-1	-	TRBD1	TRBJ2-1	TGTGCCAGCAGCCGTGGGACAGGGGGGGATGAGCAGTTCTTC	CASSRGTGGDEQFF
16	TRBV28	-	TRBD1	TRBJ1-2	TGTGCCAGCAGATACCCCGGGGACAGACACAACTATGGCTACACCTTC	CASRYPGDRHNYGYTF
11	TRBV29-1	-	TRBD1	TRBJ2-7	TGCAGCGTAGGGACAGGGGACGAGCAGTACTTC	CSVGTGDEQYF
13	TRBV29-1	-	TRBD1	TRBJ2-7	TGCAGCGCCCTGGGACAGGCCAACTGGGAGCAGTACTTC	CSALGQANWEQYF